This TCR beta chain stems from a study of CD8+ T cells in alopecia areata. CDR1 and CDR2 from the germline V gene are SEHNR and FQNEAQ (reference sequence). The CDR3 loop spans 13 amino acids. Trimming removed 5 bases at V and 6 bases at J, with 12 bases between. Extraction of RNA preceded its reverse transcription into cDNA, which served as the sequencing template. Profiled with immunoSEQ multiplex PCR; TCRdb holds only in-frame clones, not every one. The table has more than 200,000 clones, around 43% seen once. Treatment indicated: oral pan-JAK inhibitor, 5-10 mg twice daily. The sequence was obtained from a human donor with alopecia areata. The sample in question was CD4+ T cells sorted from blood, obtained at roughly week 36, from a patient treated with tofacitinib. V usage is TRBV7-9 and J usage is TRBJ2-3; D is perhaps TRBD1 or TRBD2 (5 bases each). Here the CDR3 DNA reads TGTGCCAGCAGCCGTTCCGAGGGGGATACGCAGTATTTT. Its translation is CASSRSEGDTQYF.